A single sample is the source of the 26 T cell receptor beta chains below, sequenced in a study of graft-versus-host responses after intestinal transplantation (dated by TCRdb to the early 2020s). To isolate intraepithelial and lamina propria lymphocytes from graft specimens, dithiothreitol, EDTA incubations and collagenase D digestion were used. Library preparation used the immunoSEQ multiplex PCR assay. Here the immuneACCESS table is served through TCRdb, limited to in-frame sequences with V and J called. Missing clones are a known gap in these copies; in checked studies unresolved V genes cover under half, and the rest lacks a known reason. The sample includes 3,000 to 4,000 clones, with 55% to 80% observed a single time. About 10% of the sample lies in the top ten. This specimen was ileum tissue, taken 950 to 1,200 days after intestinal transplantation. The receptors shown here come from a human patient who received an intestinal transplant, so some T cells may come from the graft donor.

This chain joins TRBV5-1 and TRBJ2-6, with TRBD1 as a possible D gene (5 bases). The V gene lost 5 bases and the J gene lost 0 bases, with 9 bases spanning the gap. This CDR3 is 15 amino acids long. Per the germline V gene, CDR1 is SGHRS and CDR2 is YFSETQ. The CDR3: CASREQASGANVLTF. The CDR3 DNA reads as TGCGCCAGCAGGGAACAGGCCTCTGGGGCCAACGTCCTGACTTTC.

V is TRBV5-1 and J is TRBJ1-4, with TRBD1 as a possible D gene (5 bases). CDR1 is SGHRS and CDR2 is YFSETQ in the germline V gene. Trimming removed 0 bases at V and 5 bases at J, with 8 bases between. The CDR3 runs to 14 residues. The CDR3 DNA is TGCGCCAGCAGCTTGGGACAGCAAAATGAAAAACTGTTTTTT. Translation: CASSLGQQNEKLFF.

This chain uses TRBV4-2 with TRBJ2-7; no firm D call. Germline-derived CDR1 and CDR2 are LGHNA and YNFKEQ. The V end lost 5 bases, the J end lost 4 bases, and 9 bases lay between the germline ends. CDR3 size: 12 residues. CDR3 in amino acids: CASSLDGYEQYV. CDR3 DNA: TGTGCCAGCAGCTTGGACGGTTACGAGCAGTACGTC.

The chain joins TRBV5-1 to TRBJ2-2; D might be TRBD2 (6 bases). Trimming shortened V by 2 bases and J by 3 bases, and 11 bases separated the two germline ends. The germline gives CDR1 SGHRS, CDR2 YFSETQ. The CDR3 extends over 15 amino acids. Written as DNA, the CDR3 is TGCGCCAGCAGCTTAATCGGGGGTGACACCGGGGAGCTGTTTTTT. Translation gives CASSLIGGDTGELFF. The entire variable domain, with the rest obtained from reference TRBV5-1 and TRBJ2-2, is as follows: KAGVTQTPRYLIKTRGQQVTLSCSPISGHRSVSWYQQTPGQGLQFLFEYFSETQRNKGNFPGRFSGRQFSNSRSEMNVSTLELGDSALYLCASSLIGGDTGELFFGEGSRLTVL.

The chain uses TRBV7-8 and TRBJ1-1, with D possibly TRBD1 on 5 matching bases. Trimming took 7 bases from V and 0 from J, leaving 12 bases between them. Germline V gene data show CDR1 as SGHVS and CDR2 as FQNEAQ. The CDR3 runs to 14 residues. The CDR3 spells CASTLGALNTEAFF. The CDR3 DNA follows: TGTGCCAGCACCCTTGGGGCCCTGAACACTGAAGCTTTCTTT.

This chain joins TRBV11-2 and TRBJ1-4; D unclear. Germline CDR1 is SGHAT and CDR2 is FQNNGV. CDR3 length: 15 residues. The V end lost 2 bases, the J end lost 3 bases, and 10 bases lay between the germline ends. CDR3 amino acids: CASSLFPAPNEKLFF. Here the CDR3 DNA reads TGTGCCAGCAGCTTATTCCCAGCCCCTAATGAAAAACTGTTTTTT.

The chain recombines TRBV9 with TRBJ2-1; 8 nucleotides match TRBD2. The J segment lost 8 bases and the V segment lost 0 bases, leaving 10 bases of the junction unmatched. CDR1 SGDLS and CDR2 YYNGEE come from the germline V gene. The CDR3 totals 16 residues. The CDR3 DNA reads TGTGCCAGCAGCGTAGGTTGGCTAGCGGGCCGGGATGAGCAGTTCTTC. Protein product: CASSVGWLAGRDEQFF.

V usage is TRBV6-1 and J usage is TRBJ1-2; D gene uncertain. The germline V gene has CDR1 MNHNS and CDR2 SASEGT. CDR3 size: 14 residues. V was trimmed by 6 bases and J by 2 bases, leaving 13 bases between them. CDR3 in DNA: TGTGCCAGCAGCTGGGAGGTCAGAAACTATGGCTACACCTTC. Its translation: CASSWEVRNYGYTF.

The V gene is TRBV7-8, the J gene TRBJ2-3, with 12 bases that match TRBD2. Unmatched junction bases numbered 17, after V lost 4 bases and J lost 3 bases. CDR3 size: 20 residues. Germline V CDR1 and CDR2: SGHVS, FQNEAQ. The DNA for the CDR3 is TGTGCCAGCAGCTCCCAAAGCCTAGCGGGGGGGCCCGTCGGTACAGATACGCAGTATTTT. This gives the protein CASSSQSLAGGPVGTDTQYF.

The V gene is TRBV6-6, the J gene TRBJ2-1; tentatively, D is TRBD2 (7 bases). Germline-derived CDR1 and CDR2 are MNHNY and SVGAGI (reference sequence). The CDR3 length is 15 residues. Trimming shortened V by 6 bases and J by 7 bases, and 19 bases separated the two germline ends. The CDR3 region has the DNA TGTGCCAGCAGGCCCCCGGGGGGCCTATCAAATGAGCAGTTCTTC. Its protein is CASRPPGGLSNEQFF.

This chain joins TRBV15 and TRBJ2-5; 8 bases agree with TRBD1. After removal of 5 bases from V and 2 bases from J, the junction contained 4 bases not matched to a gene. Germline lookup yields CDR1 LNHNV and CDR2 YYDKDF (reference sequence). The CDR3 is made up of 14 amino acids. CDR3 in amino acids: CATSHNRGQETQYF. CDR3 sequence (DNA): TGTGCCACCAGCCACAACAGGGGGCAAGAGACCCAGTACTTC.

The chain is built from TRBV28 and TRBJ1-1; no firm D call. The V and J ends lost 3 bases and 0 bases respectively, with 5 bases between them. The CDR3 is made up of 13 amino acids. Germline values: CDR1 MDHEN, CDR2 SYDVKM. Here the CDR3 reads CASSFSLNTEAFF. CDR3 coding DNA: TGTGCCAGCAGTTTCTCCTTGAACACTGAAGCTTTCTTT.

This clone was recorded only once. Sequence at one end of the junction differs from germline and may be a read error. In the same sample, other DNA sequences code for this CDR3. This sequence joins TRBV6-1 and TRBJ2-2; TRBD2 matches at 10 bases. The CDR3 totals 15 residues. Germline CDR1 is MNHNS and CDR2 is SASEGT. The CDR3 loop reads CASSELAGDTGELFF. Here the CDR3 DNA reads TGTGCCAGCAGTGAACTAGCGGGAGACACTGGGGAGCTGTTTTTT.

The chain uses TRBV30 and TRBJ2-5; 7 bases match TRBD1. CDR3 length: 15 residues. V shed 0 bases and J 5 bases; nucleotides not matched to a gene: 9. CDR1 and CDR2 (germline): GTSNPN, SVGIG (reference sequence). Written as DNA, the CDR3 is TGTGCCTGGAGTGTACAAGGGGGCGGAGGTGAGACCCAGTACTTC. Residues: CAWSVQGGGGETQYF.

The rearrangement links TRBV14 to TRBJ2-6; D possibly matches TRBD1 or TRBD2 (5 bases each). Trimming removed 7 bases from V and 3 bases from J, with 13 bases in between. Germline CDR1 is SGHDN and CDR2 is FVKESK. CDR3 length: 15 amino acids. The CDR3 nucleotides read TGTGCCAGCACTGTGGGGGATAGTGGGGCCAACGTCCTGACTTTC. It encodes CASTVGDSGANVLTF.

The V gene is TRBV6-1, the J gene TRBJ1-1; maybe TRBD1 (6 bases). Germline values: CDR1 MNHNS, CDR2 SASEGT. The CDR3 length is 13 residues. Trimming left V 3 bases short and J 9 bases short, with 14 bases between. The CDR3 sequence: CASSDVQGSKAFF. The DNA for the CDR3 is TGTGCCAGCAGTGACGTACAGGGATCTAAAGCTTTCTTT.

The J gene is TRBJ1-5, the V gene TRBV5-6; 9 bases agree with TRBD1. The CDR3 extends over 18 amino acids. The germline V gene has CDR1 SGHDT and CDR2 YYEEEE. V lost 1 base and J lost 0; bases outside the gene matches: 8. Here the CDR3 DNA reads TGTGCCAGCAGCTTGTCGGTCACAGGGGGCGTTAGCAATCAGCCCCAGCATTTT. Translation: CASSLSVTGGVSNQPQHF.

The genes are TRBV11-2 and TRBJ2-1, with 11 bases matching TRBD2. Unmatched junction bases numbered 4, after V lost 7 bases and J lost 8 bases. This CDR3 region has 13 residues. In germline, CDR1 is SGHAT, CDR2 FQNNGV. CDR3 sequence: CASTLTSGDEQFF. Here the CDR3 DNA reads TGTGCCAGCACCCTGACTAGCGGGGATGAGCAGTTCTTC.

The V and J genes are TRBV10-2 and TRBJ2-7; 7 bases agree with TRBD1. CDR3 size: 14 residues. From germline, CDR1 is WSHSY and CDR2 SAAADI. Losses at the gene ends were 6 bases for V and 1 base for J; bases not matched to a gene: 6. In nucleotides, the CDR3 is TGCGCCAGCAGCCCCGGGACAGCGTCCTACGAGCAGTACTTC. The encoded protein is CASSPGTASYEQYF.

The J gene is TRBJ2-1, the V gene TRBV27; D unresolved. This CDR3 has 14 residues. Germline V gene sequence: CDR1 MNHEY, CDR2 SMNVEV (reference sequence). Trimming removed 3 bases at V and 8 bases at J, with 14 bases between. The CDR3 DNA is TGTGCCAGCAGTTTGCTCGCCGCCGGCGATGAGCAGTTCTTC. Its protein is CASSLLAAGDEQFF.

This chain joins TRBV7-8 and TRBJ2-7; D unclear. The CDR3 loop spans 14 amino acids. The germline CDR1 and CDR2 sequences are SGHVS and FQNEAQ. V was pared by 0 bases and J by 4 bases, with 10 bases between. The CDR3: CASSLAYYGYEQYV. The CDR3 coding sequence is TGTGCCAGCAGCTTAGCCTACTACGGGTACGAGCAGTACGTC.

This chain uses TRBV7-2 with TRBJ2-2, with 7 bases lining up with TRBD1. The CDR3 is 15 amino acids. Germline CDR1 SGHTA, CDR2 FQGNSA. V trimming: 2 bases; J trimming: 4 bases; junction bases outside the gene matches: 4. CDR3 coding DNA: TGTGCCAGCAGCTTACTACAGGGGAGCACCGGGGAGCTGTTTTTT. Translation gives CASSLLQGSTGELFF.

The chain combines TRBV28 with TRBJ2-3; 11 positions agree with TRBD2. Germline CDR1 and CDR2: MDHEN and SYDVKM. CDR3 length: 17 residues. The ends lost 5 bases at V and 1 base at J; junction bases unmatched: 8. The CDR3 nucleotides read TGTGCCAGCAGTAACATAGCGGGAGGGCCTGGCACAGATACGCAGTATTTT. Translation: CASSNIAGGPGTDTQYF.

This rearrangement joins TRBV5-1 to TRBJ2-2; D could derive from TRBD1 or TRBD2 (5 bases each). Trimming took off 4 bases at V and 9 bases at J, with 10 bases between the two ends. The CDR3 consists of 12 residues. Looked up from germline, CDR1 is SGHRS and CDR2 is YFSETQ. The CDR3 loop reads CASSPMGRELFF. The CDR3 DNA reads as TGCGCCAGCAGCCCGATGGGACGGGAGCTGTTTTTT. Using reference TRBV5-1 and TRBJ2-2 for the parts outside the CDR3, the full variable domain is KAGVTQTPRYLIKTRGQQVTLSCSPISGHRSVSWYQQTPGQGLQFLFEYFSETQRNKGNFPGRFSGRQFSNSRSEMNVSTLELGDSALYLCASSPMGRELFFGEGSRLTVL.

The chain has TRBV6-6 and TRBJ2-7; D may be TRBD2 (6 bases). Per germline, CDR1 MNHNY and CDR2 SVGAGI (reference sequence). This CDR3 is built from 14 residues. V was shortened by 2 bases and J by 7 bases, with 15 bases between the two germline ends. CDR3 sequence reads: CASSYGFGAGEQYF. In DNA, the CDR3 is TGTGCCAGCAGTTACGGGTTTGGGGCGGGGGAGCAGTACTTC.

This clone was seen a single time. In DNA, the CDR3 is TGTGCCAGCAGTCAAGGCCTGTTCCCCTACGAGCAGTACTTC. Its translation: CASSQGLFPYEQYF. The V gene is TRBV5-5, the J gene TRBJ2-7; the D is unclear. The CDR3 runs to 14 residues. V shed 5 bases and J shed 2 bases, with 14 bases lying between them. Per the germline V gene, CDR1 is SGHKS and CDR2 is YYEKEE (reference sequence).